The next 4 T cell receptor beta chains were all read from a single sample in a study of CD8+CD57+ T cells in acquired aplastic anemia (dated by TCRdb to 2016 to 2019). Sequencing was carried out with an Illumina HiSeq 2000. Profiling of TCR beta VDJ combinations and CDR3 sequences used genomic DNA as the template. In-frame beta chains were kept once TCRdb had trimmed the public reads at Q25 with fastp and called clones with MiXCR. CDR3 protein duplicates are merged, each entry listing the most common genes and DNA. Here the sample has some 200,000 distinct CDR3 sequences; just under 50% occur a single time. Together, the top ten hold 8.5% to 10% of the sample. The patients picked for sequencing were ones in whom flow cytometry had shown an expansion of CD8+CD57+ cells. Sequencing used sorted CD4+, CD8+, or CD8+CD57+ T cells (not recorded which) from PBMCs. All receptors come from a human donor with aplastic anemia.

The table lists this clonotype with a few counts. The CDR3 loop reads CASSSHRTGGRGYTF. The CDR3 DNA is TGTGCCAGCAGCAGCCATAGGACAGGGGGCCGTGGCTACACCTTC. The chain carries TRBV27 and TRBJ1-2; 11 nucleotides align to TRBD1. Germline V CDR1 and CDR2: MNHEY, SMNVEV (reference sequence). This CDR3 comprises 15 residues. J was trimmed by 7 bases and V by 6 bases; bases with no gene match: 10.

This clonotype occurred many times. The rearrangement links TRBV7-8 to TRBJ1-5; the D gene is possibly TRBD1 (5 bases). The CDR3 has 15 amino acids. Germline CDR1 and CDR2: SGHVS and FQNEAQ. Trimming removed 1 base from V and 6 bases from J, with 13 bases in between. CDR3 in DNA: TGTGCCAGCAGCTTAGAGTTCGGGGGTGGTCAGCCCCAGCATTTT. Its translation is CASSLEFGGGQPQHF.

This clonotype was recorded at least ten times. The chain carries TRBV30 and TRBJ2-7; 7 bases fit TRBD1. CDR1 and CDR2 (germline): GTSNPN, SVGIG (reference sequence). This CDR3 is built from 12 residues. Germline trimming cut 5 bases from V and 3 bases from J; bases unmatched to any gene: 4. CDR3 loop: CAWGTDLYEQYF. The CDR3 DNA sequence: TGTGCCTGGGGGACAGATCTCTACGAGCAGTACTTC.

The chain joins TRBV20-1 to TRBJ2-7; tentatively, D is TRBD1 (6 bases). CDR3 length equals 14 residues. From germline, CDR1 is DFQATT and CDR2 SNEGSKA (reference sequence). Deletions cut 5 bases from V and 5 bases from J, with 19 bases between. CDR3 sequence reads: CSAQKVTGFNEQYF. DNA for the CDR3: TGCAGTGCTCAAAAGGTTACAGGGTTCAACGAGCAGTACTTC.